This T cell receptor beta chain comes out of a study of blood T cell repertoires in COVID-19 (dated by TCRdb to the early 2020s). About the study as a whole: Samples covering the acute and convalescent phases of COVID-19 were provided by collaborators in the United States, Italy and Spain. The prospective study material was composed of cDNA or gDNA derived from T cells, B-cell-depleted T cells, or PBMCs. The dataset comprised deeply sampled blood TCRbeta repertoires from subjects exposed to, actively infected with, or recovered from COVID-19. A freely available public database, intended as a resource for researchers studying the immune response to SARS-CoV-2, is where the repertoires were released. Samples were obtained from the ongoing ImmuneRACE study (first 160 participants) and from approximately 1,200 subjects provided by 6 global collaborators. Sample metadata almost always included a de-identified subject ID, COVID-19 status, age in years and sex. HLA class I and class II types, where available, came from metadata supplied by the sample provider rather than from assay-based typing.

Collaborating institutions collected whole blood in K2EDTA tubes following their own protocols. For TCRbeta analysis, collaborator samples were shipped as frozen whole blood, as isolated PBMCs, or as DNA extracted from either sample type. Study-wide conclusions, independent of this receptor: How much clinical and demographic metadata was included differed by source and by participant, and the metadata was provided uncurated.

A note on this clone: The specificity of this receptor is unknown. Per-base qualities were not stored, and no clone one base away is much larger.

TCRbeta CDR3 regions were amplified from genomic DNA by means of the immunoSEQ Assay, a bias-controlled multiplex PCR. From the authors' description of their analysis: Nucleated cell counts per sample were estimated from amplification of reference gene primers within the assay. To quantify the absolute abundance of each unique TCRbeta CDR3 rearrangement, sequence reads were collapsed and filtered. For each sample, productive Simpson clonality was calculated by taking the square root of Simpson's diversity index across productive rearrangements. Here the immuneACCESS table is served through TCRdb, limited to in-frame sequences with V and J called. Missing clones are a known gap in these copies; in checked studies unresolved V genes cover under half, and the rest lacks a known reason. D and trimming were read from the DNA, whereas the V and J calls and clone size are those reported in that table. The sample yields about 59,000 clones; 81% were counted once. The top ten clones comprise over 25% of the sample.

Specimen: peripheral blood. This clonotype was sampled from a woman older than 75 with active or convalescent COVID-19.

The sequence in DNA is TGTGCCAGCAGTTACACGGTGGGACAGGGGAACTATGGCTACACCTTC. Translated, this is CASSYTVGQGNYGYTF. The rearrangement joined TRBV6-2 or TRBV6-3 to TRBJ1-2, and TRBD1 matches 10 of the central bases. The CDR3 runs 16 residues from the cysteine to the phenylalanine. Here the CDR3 DNA is all that survives: 48 bases in frame from base 1. After removal of 2 bases from V and 2 bases from J, the junction retains 5 bases not matched to a gene. The germline V gene yields MNHEY for CDR1 and SVGEGT for CDR2.